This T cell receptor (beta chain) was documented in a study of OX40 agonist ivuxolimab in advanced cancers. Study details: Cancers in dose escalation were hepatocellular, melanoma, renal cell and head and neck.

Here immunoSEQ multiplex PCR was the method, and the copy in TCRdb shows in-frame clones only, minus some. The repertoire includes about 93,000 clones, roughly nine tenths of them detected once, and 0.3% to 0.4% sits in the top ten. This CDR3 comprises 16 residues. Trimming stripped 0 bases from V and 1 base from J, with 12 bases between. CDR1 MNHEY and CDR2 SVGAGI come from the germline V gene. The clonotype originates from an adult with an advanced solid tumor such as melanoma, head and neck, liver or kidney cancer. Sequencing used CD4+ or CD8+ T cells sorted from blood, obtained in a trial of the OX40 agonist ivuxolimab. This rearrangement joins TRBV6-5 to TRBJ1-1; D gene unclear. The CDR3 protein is CASSYSTWAGNTEAFF. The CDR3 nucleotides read TGTGCCAGCAGTTACTCGACGTGGGCAGGGAACACTGAAGCTTTCTTT.